The 14 T cell receptor beta chains presented below share a single source sample, sequenced in a study of CD8 T cells in ankylosing spondylitis. TCRdb reanalysed the 5' RACE reads using MiXCR and keeps one entry per CDR3 protein. In the table there are a few hundred thousand distinct CDR3 sequences, roughly 10% of which are singletons. The sample consisted of blood, either unsorted or a sorted T cell fraction (not recorded which). These receptors were obtained from a male donor with ankylosing spondylitis or in good health (not recorded which).

This clonotype has ten or more counts. This chain links TRBV20-1 with TRBJ2-5; possibly TRBD2 for D (5 bases). V shed 6 bases and J shed 3 bases, with 17 bases lying between them. Per germline, CDR1 DFQATT and CDR2 SNEGSKA (reference sequence). The CDR3 runs 14 residues. CDR3 nucleotides: TGCAGTGCACGAGGGATGGTGGAAAAAGAGACCCAGTACTTC. This gives the protein CSARGMVEKETQYF.

This clonotype was picked up a small number of times. The CDR3: CASSPGPLNANEQFF. CDR3 nucleotide sequence: TGTGCCAGCAGCCCGGGACCTCTGAATGCCAATGAGCAGTTCTTC. This rearrangement joins TRBV7-2 to TRBJ2-1, with D perhaps assigned TRBD1 or TRBD2 (5 bases each). This CDR3 spans 15 amino acids. CDR1 is SGHTA and CDR2 is FQGNSA in the germline V gene. The ends were cut back, 5 bases at V and 6 bases at J, with 17 bases in the middle.

This clonotype turned up a few times. V and J are TRBV29-1 and TRBJ2-7; 7 bases map to TRBD2. Per germline, CDR1 SQVTM and CDR2 ANQGSEA. The CDR3 totals 11 residues. The trim removed 3 bases at V and 7 bases at J, leaving 3 bases unmatched. This CDR3 is CSVDGRGEQYF. The DNA for the CDR3 is TGCAGCGTTGATGGGCGGGGGGAGCAGTACTTC.

The chain uses TRBV11-2 and TRBJ2-5; D perhaps matches TRBD2 (6 bases). This CDR3 comprises 15 residues. CDR1 SGHAT and CDR2 FQNNGV come from the germline V gene. V was pared by 6 bases and J by 2 bases, with 16 bases between. The CDR3 bases are TGTGCCAGCAGATTCAGCGGGCCCCCTCAAGAGACCCAGTACTTC. Protein product: CASRFSGPPQETQYF.

Many counts were recorded for this clonotype. The chain employs TRBV5-1 and TRBJ2-4, with D unclear. CDR1 and CDR2 from the germline V gene are SGHRS and YFSETQ. The CDR3 extends over 14 amino acids. V was cut by 4 bases and J by 8 bases, with 16 bases left in between. The CDR3 region is CASSPTQNGHIQYF. The DNA for the CDR3 is TGCGCCAGCAGCCCAACTCAGAACGGGCACATTCAGTACTTC.

This clonotype turned up a few times. The rearrangement uses TRBV6-1 and TRBJ2-2; weak D call: TRBD1 (6 bases). Per germline, CDR1 MNHNS and CDR2 SASEGT. The length of the CDR3 is 16 residues. The V and J ends lost 6 bases and 6 bases respectively, with 20 bases between them. The CDR3 bases are TGTGCCAGCAGGTCCACAGGGATCCGGTACGCCGGGGAGCTGTTTTTT. This codes for CASRSTGIRYAGELFF.

This clonotype was counted many times. This chain links TRBV15 with TRBJ2-5; possible D gene TRBD2, 6 bases. The V and J ends lost 3 bases and 0 bases respectively, with 11 bases between them. The germline CDR1 and CDR2 sequences are LNHNV and YYDKDF (reference sequence). The CDR3 is made up of 15 amino acids. CDR3 DNA sequence: TGTGCCACCAGCAGGGGACGGGAGTACCAAGAGACCCAGTACTTC. Amino acid sequence: CATSRGREYQETQYF.

In this sample, this clonotype turned up many times. The V and J genes are TRBV12-3 or TRBV12-4 and TRBJ2-7; possibly TRBD1 for D (5 bases). This CDR3 comprises 14 residues. Trimming shortened V by 4 bases and J by 4 bases, and 14 bases separated the two germline ends. This chain's CDR3 is CASSSPRQNYEQYF. The CDR3 DNA reads as TGTGCCAGCAGTTCCCCCCGACAGAATTACGAGCAGTACTTC.

This clonotype came up many times. The gene calls are TRBV12-3 or TRBV12-4 and TRBJ1-1; maybe TRBD1 (6 bases). This CDR3 is 16 amino acids long. V lost 6 bases and J 1 base, leaving 18 bases between the germline ends. CDR3 residues: CASSFLRGAGNTEAFF. CDR3 in DNA: TGTGCCAGCAGCTTCCTGCGGGGGGCTGGGAACACTGAAGCTTTCTTT.

This clonotype was detected only a few times. The chain is built from TRBV3-1 and TRBJ2-3, with D possibly being TRBD2 (5 bases). V gave up 10 bases and J gave up 3 bases, with 26 bases separating them. The CDR3 loop spans 17 amino acids. CDR1 and CDR2 (germline): LGHDT, YNNKEL (reference sequence). CDR3 region: CATSRRRSDDRTDTQYF. Here the CDR3 DNA reads TGTGCCACCTCCCGCCGGAGGAGTGATGATCGGACAGATACGCAGTATTTT.

There are many counts of this clonotype. This chain uses TRBV5-1 with TRBJ1-2, with 7 positions matching TRBD1. The CDR3 has 14 residues. Trimming removed 4 bases from V and 6 bases from J; junction bases left unmatched: 9. CDR1 is SGHRS and CDR2 is YFSETQ in the germline V gene. This chain's CDR3 is CASSQQGFVDGYTF. The CDR3 coding sequence is TGCGCCAGCAGCCAACAGGGGTTCGTCGATGGCTACACCTTC.

This chain connects TRBV11-2 to TRBJ2-2; 10 nucleotides agree with TRBD1. The length of the CDR3 is 17 residues. Germline V gene data show CDR1 as SGHAT and CDR2 as FQNNGV. V dropped 7 bases and J dropped 3; count of bases not matched to a gene: 11. The DNA of the CDR3 is TGTGCCAGCACCCTAAACGCGGGACAGGGGTACACCGGGGAGCTGTTTTTT. This codes for CASTLNAGQGYTGELFF.

This clonotype was recorded at least ten times. The J gene is TRBJ2-1, the V gene TRBV10-3; D remains unclear. Between the trimmed V and J ends, which lost 4 bases and 0 bases, there was a span of 22 bases. The germline CDR1 and CDR2 sequences are ENHRY and SYGVKD. This CDR3 is built from 19 residues. As DNA, the CDR3 is TGTGCCATCAGTGTCGACCTGCCCTGGTTTGCGTACTCCTACAATGAGCAGTTCTTC. Translating it yields CAISVDLPWFAYSYNEQFF.

This clonotype was recorded at least ten times. The V and J genes are TRBV10-3 and TRBJ2-3; weak D call: TRBD1 (6 bases). The CDR3 extends over 13 amino acids. The germline V and J ends were trimmed by 5 bases and 3 bases, with 9 bases remaining between them. Germline lookup yields CDR1 ENHRY and CDR2 SYGVKD. CDR3 loop: CAISPRGTDTQYF. The CDR3, as DNA: TGTGCCATCAGTCCCAGGGGAACAGATACGCAGTATTTT.